This T cell receptor beta chain was found in a study of blood T cell repertoires in COVID-19. The method was immunoSEQ multiplex PCR; TCRdb's version includes in-frame clones alone and lacks a portion of them. The sample shows roughly 180,000 clones, 86% of them seen only once. The germline gives CDR1 GTSNPN, CDR2 SVGIG (reference sequence). J was trimmed by 3 bases and V by 0 bases; bases with no gene match: 4. The CDR3 is made up of 15 amino acids. This sequence originates from a man in his 70s with active or convalescent COVID-19. The chain combines TRBV30 with TRBJ2-3, with 9 bases lining up with TRBD1. The sample comprised peripheral blood. The CDR3 nucleotides read TGTGCCTGGAGTGTAGGGACAGGGAGGACAGATACGCAGTATTTT. Protein: CAWSVGTGRTDTQYF.